This entry lists 31 T cell receptor beta chains sequenced from one sample in a study of tumor-infiltrating lymphocytes in glioblastoma multiforme. Multiple V-beta primers and a C-beta primer amplified TCRB from RNA. MiXCR, applied by TCRdb to the multiplex PCR reads, yields one record per CDR3 protein. Among some 10,000 distinct CDR3 sequences listed, less than 75% were seen once. Material: brain tumor tissue. The receptors derive from a male donor with glioblastoma.

The gene calls are TRBV12-3 or TRBV12-4 and TRBJ2-5, with 9 bases aligning to TRBD1. The CDR3 sequence is 13 residues long. With 7 bases clipped from V and 4 bases from J, the junction kept 4 bases outside the gene matches. In DNA form, the CDR3 reads TGTGCCAGCAACAGACAGGGGGTAGAGACCCAGTACTTC. Amino acid sequence: CASNRQGVETQYF.

This clonotype is large (0.1 to 1%). The genes are TRBV11-2 and TRBJ1-1; 9 bases fit TRBD1. Germline V gene data show CDR1 as SGHAT and CDR2 as FQNNGV. The CDR3 contains 16 residues. After removal of 3 bases from V and 2 bases from J, the junction contained 7 bases not matched to a gene. CDR3 sequence reads: CASSFPGTGINTEAFF. CDR3 in DNA: TGTGCCAGCAGCTTCCCCGGGACAGGGATTAACACTGAAGCTTTCTTT.

This clonotype occurred once. One junction end disagrees with the germline gene, perhaps due to a read error. The chain uses TRBV11-1 and TRBJ1-1; the match to TRBD1 covers 7 bases. The CDR3 has 14 residues. The germline CDR1 and CDR2 sequences are SGHAT and FQDESV (reference sequence). DNA for the CDR3: TGTGTCAGCAGCTTTGAGGGGTGGGACAGCGAGGCTTTCTTT. It encodes CVSSFEGWDSEAFF.

This rearrangement joins TRBV20-1 to TRBJ2-5, with TRBD1 as a possible D gene (5 bases). The CDR3 has 13 residues. Germline CDR1 DFQATT, CDR2 SNEGSKA (reference sequence). Deletions cut 3 bases from V and 2 bases from J, with 10 bases between. CDR3 sequence: CSARDNFQETQYF. The DNA of the CDR3 is TGCAGTGCTAGGGACAATTTTCAAGAGACCCAGTACTTC.

CDR3 amino acids: CASSSSGAGTSYEQYF. CDR3 bases: TGTGCCAGCAGCAGTAGCGGAGCGGGTACCTCCTACGAGCAGTACTTC. The genes are TRBV11-1 and TRBJ2-7, with D possibly matching TRBD2 (6 bases). In germline, CDR1 is SGHAT, CDR2 FQDESV (reference sequence). The CDR3 contains 16 residues. V was cut by 5 bases and J by 0 bases, with 17 bases left in between.

The chain is built from TRBV12-3 or TRBV12-4 and TRBJ1-6; a weak D match, TRBD1 (6 bases). The CDR3 sequence is 14 residues long. The V and J ends lost 9 bases and 10 bases respectively, with 19 bases between them. The CDR3 DNA reads TGTGCCAGTCGCCCGGTAGGGGGTGAATCACCCCTCCACTTT. Its translation: CASRPVGGESPLHF.

This clonotype was seen many times. A read error may explain this, as a much larger clone is one base away. The chain combines TRBV20-1 with TRBJ1-4; TRBD1 might be the D (5 bases). Trimming pared 6 bases from V and 10 bases from J, leaving 21 bases between. This CDR3 has 14 amino acids. From germline, CDR1 is DFQATT and CDR2 SNEGSKA (reference sequence). DNA for the CDR3: TGCAGTGCGGACCCCCCCTTTGGGGGGGGAAAACTGTTTTTT. Translation: CSADPPFGGGKLFF.

With regard to this clonotype: The germline gene is not matched at one end of the junction; a read error may be the cause. CDR3 amino acids: CASSLARSSSLAKNIQNF. The CDR3 nucleotides are TGTGCCAGCAGCTTAGCACGGAGCTCCTCCTTAGCCAAAAACATTCAGAACTTC. The V and J genes are TRBV7-9 and TRBJ2-4; D gene ambiguous. There are 18 residues in the CDR3. Germline assignment: CDR1 SEHNR and CDR2 FQNEAQ (reference sequence).

This clonotype has just a few counts. Here the CDR3 reads CASSLASGRLVEQYF. The CDR3 nucleotides are TGTGCCAGCAGCTTAGCGTCGGGCAGGTTAGTCGAGCAGTACTTC. The chain joins TRBV11-2 to TRBJ2-7; D is unclear. CDR1 is SGHAT and CDR2 is FQNNGV in the germline V gene. The V end was cut by 1 base, the J end by 6 bases, with 16 bases between. The CDR3 consists of 15 residues.

This clonotype was picked up one time. Germline and junction disagree at one end, which may indicate a read error. This chain links TRBV30 with TRBJ2-1; no definite D call. CDR3 length: 12 residues. The V gene's germline CDR1 is GTSNPN and CDR2 SVGIG (reference sequence). The CDR3 loop is CAWCVRELVQFF. CDR3 coding DNA: TGTGCCTGGTGTGTACGTGAGTTGGTGCAGTTCTTC.

The table lists this clonotype with a count of one. J is TRBJ2-1 and V is TRBV6-1; D remains ambiguous. V lost 8 bases and J lost 1, with 12 bases in between. The CDR3 runs to 14 residues. The germline V gene encodes CDR1 MNHNS and CDR2 SASEGT. Here the CDR3 reads CASSGVGSYNEQFF. In nucleotides, the CDR3 is TGTGCCAGCTCTGGCGTAGGGTCCTACAATGAGCAGTTCTTC.

V usage is TRBV29-1 and J usage is TRBJ2-1; 8 positions match TRBD2. CDR1 SQVTM and CDR2 ANQGSEA come from the germline V gene. The CDR3 has 13 amino acids. V trimming: 2 bases; J trimming: 15 bases; junction bases outside the gene matches: 12. Here the CDR3 reads CSVEQGAGEWRFF. DNA of the CDR3: TGCAGCGTTGAACAAGGAGCGGGAGAATGGCGGTTCTTC.

On this clonotype: A much larger clone differs from this one at a single base, so this may be a read error. The DNA for the CDR3 is TGTGCCAGCAGCCCCGGGACTAGCGGTGCGCAGTATTTT. It yields the protein CASSPGTSGAQYF. The chain employs TRBV7-2 and TRBJ2-3, with TRBD2 identical over 11 bases. Germline assignment: CDR1 SGHTA and CDR2 FQGNSA. Germline trimming cut 5 bases from V and 10 bases from J; bases unmatched to any gene: 5. CDR3 length: 13 amino acids.

This sequence joins TRBV4-2 and TRBJ2-7, with 7 nucleotides matching TRBD2. The CDR3 has 14 amino acids. In germline, CDR1 is LGHNA, CDR2 YNFKEQ. Trimming at V came to 4 bases and at J to 0 bases, leaving 3 bases not matched to a gene. CDR3 sequence reads: CASSPASGSYEQYF. The CDR3 region has the DNA TGTGCCAGCAGCCCGGCTAGCGGCTCCTACGAGCAGTACTTC.

Comment on this clonotype: This CDR3 is missing its conserved last phenylalanine or tryptophan, likely due to a read error. The DNA of the CDR3 is TGTGCCAGCAGCGGCGGACCCCCTGCTGGAAACACCATATATCTT. It encodes CASSGGPPAGNTIYL. The J gene is TRBJ1-3, the V gene TRBV7-9; D unclear. V was shortened by 5 bases and J by 2 bases, with 13 bases between the two germline ends. This CDR3 spans 15 amino acids. Germline CDR1 SEHNR, CDR2 FQNEAQ (reference sequence).

As for this clonotype: Because the CDR3 is missing its conserved closing phenylalanine or tryptophan, this is likely a read error. This sequence joins TRBV20-1 and TRBJ2-1; 13 bases map to TRBD2. The germline V gene encodes CDR1 DFQATT and CDR2 SNEGSKA (reference sequence). This CDR3 contains 16 residues. The CDR3 protein is CNASQPGLAGMNEQFS. CDR3 sequence (DNA): TGCAATGCTAGTCAACCGGGACTAGCGGGAATGAATGAGCAGTTCTCC.

Of note for this clonotype: The junction does not match germline at one end; this may be a read error. The V call is TRBV20-1, the J call TRBJ2-7, with a tentative D call TRBD2 (6 bases). Germline V gives CDR1 DFQATT, CDR2 SNEGSKA (reference sequence). CDR3 size: 15 residues. The CDR3 is CNAREGTSEGYERYF. The CDR3 nucleotides are TGCAATGCTAGAGAGGGGACTTCGGAGGGTTACGAGCGGTACTTC.

Remarks on this clonotype: One end of the junction is discordant with germline, which a read error may explain. The J gene is TRBJ2-1, the V gene TRBV11-2, with 7 bases lining up with TRBD1. CDR1 and CDR2 from the germline V gene are SGHAT and FQNNGV. The CDR3 length is 17 residues. CDR3 loop: CASSIAVRGPSLNKQFF. In DNA, the CDR3 is TGTGCCAGCAGCATAGCAGTAAGGGGGCCTTCGCTCAATAAGCAGTTCTTC.

As concerns this clonotype: Germline is not matched at one junction end, which may reflect a read error. This chain joins TRBV11-2 and TRBJ2-7; TRBD1 might be the D (5 bases). The CDR3 sequence is 12 residues long. CDR1 is SGHAT and CDR2 is FQNNGV in the germline V gene. This chain's CDR3 is CASSLAGLWQYF. The CDR3 DNA reads TGTGCCAGCAGTTTAGCAGGGTTGTGGCAGTACTTC.

This clonotype has only a few counts. A much larger clone differs from this one at a single base, so this may be a read error. The chain joins TRBV7-9 to TRBJ2-4, with D unclear. Germline V lookup: CDR1 SEHNR, CDR2 FQNEAQ (reference sequence). There are 18 residues in the CDR3. Written as DNA, the CDR3 is TGTGCCAGCAGCTTAGCCCGGAGCTCCTCCTTAGCCCAAAACATTCAGTACTTC. This codes for CASSLARSSSLAQNIQYF.

This clonotype was counted once. The junction and the germline gene differ at one end; a read error may be behind it. This chain uses TRBV12-3 or TRBV12-4 with TRBJ2-1; D call uncertain. The CDR3 runs to 13 residues. CDR3 DNA sequence: TGTGCCAGCAGTTTACACGGATACAAGGAGCAGCTCTTC. It yields the protein CASSLHGYKEQLF.

This clonotype was seen once. At one end, the junction sequence differs from germline, possibly due to a read error. V gene TRBV7-8 combines with J gene TRBJ1-5; D possibly corresponds to TRBD1 (6 bases). Per germline, CDR1 SGHVS and CDR2 FQNEAQ. The CDR3 consists of 14 residues. This chain's CDR3 is CACSSEGGNQPQHF. The CDR3 DNA is TGTGCCTGCAGTAGTGAGGGGGGCAATCAGCCCCAGCATTTT.

V usage is TRBV11-3 and J usage is TRBJ2-7; D uncertain. CDR1 is SGHNT, CDR2 YENEEA, per germline. V was pared by 9 bases and J by 10 bases, with 22 bases between. The CDR3 totals 13 residues. The CDR3 nucleotides read TGTGCCAGTAGCCTATCCATGGGTTGCGAACAGTACTTC. Translating gives CASSLSMGCEQYF.

For this clonotype: Compared with germline, one end of the junction differs, possibly owing to a read error. The chain uses TRBV12-3 or TRBV12-4 and TRBJ2-5; a possible D gene is TRBD1 (5 bases). CDR3 length: 15 residues. CDR3 in amino acids: CASSLSQGGQETQYF. CDR3 nucleotides: TGTGCCAGTAGTTTGTCCCAGGGTGGGCAAGAGACCCAGTACTTC.

The chain employs TRBV6-1 and TRBJ2-7, with D possibly TRBD2 on 7 matching bases. The CDR3 spans 15 residues. V was pared by 4 bases and J by 2 bases, with 15 bases between. Germline-derived CDR1 and CDR2 are MNHNS and SASEGT. CDR3 in amino acids: CASSGGGEGAYEQYF. The CDR3, as DNA: TGTGCCAGCAGTGGAGGTGGGGAGGGGGCCTACGAGCAGTACTTC.

This chain uses TRBV29-1 with TRBJ1-1, with D maybe TRBD1 (6 bases). CDR1 is SQVTM and CDR2 is ANQGSEA in the germline V gene. The length of the CDR3 is 14 residues. The V gene lost 6 bases and the J gene lost 4 bases, with 18 bases spanning the gap. The CDR3 loop is CSVDRDTSITEAFF. The CDR3 region has the DNA TGCAGCGTAGACCGGGACACGTCGATCACTGAAGCTTTCTTT.

The chain combines TRBV20-1 with TRBJ2-5; tentatively, D is TRBD2 (5 bases). The CDR3 length is 12 residues. Germline CDR1 reads DFQATT; CDR2 reads SNEGSKA (reference sequence). The ends were cut back, 2 bases at V and 2 bases at J, with 6 bases in the middle. The CDR3 is CSARRGQETQYF. The CDR3 DNA sequence: TGCAGTGCTAGACGGGGACAAGAGACCCAGTACTTC.

The chain links TRBV6-6 to TRBJ2-3; no firm D call. Germline V gene sequence: CDR1 MNHNY, CDR2 SVGAGI (reference sequence). This CDR3 spans 16 amino acids. Trimming removed 6 bases at V and 0 bases at J, with 16 bases between. CDR3 amino acids: CASSSLWADSTDTQYF. In DNA, the CDR3 is TGTGCCAGCAGCTCCCTTTGGGCCGATAGCACAGATACGCAGTATTTT.

The V call is TRBV29-1, the J call TRBJ2-7, with TRBD2 matching over 7 bases. Germline-derived CDR1 and CDR2 are SQVTM and ANQGSEA. CDR3 length: 13 residues. The CDR3 loop is CSAQTSDSYEQYV. The CDR3 DNA sequence: TGCAGCGCCCAAACTAGCGACTCCTATGAGCAGTACGTC.

In nucleotides, the CDR3 is TGTGCCAGCAGCTTAGAGGGGGGTGGCACTGAGGCATTCTTT. Translating gives CASSLEGGGTEAFF. V gene TRBV11-2 combines with J gene TRBJ1-1; maybe TRBD1 (5 bases). CDR1 is SGHAT, CDR2 FQNNGV, per germline. The V gene lost 0 bases and the J gene lost 14 bases, with 19 bases spanning the gap. This CDR3 region has 14 residues. The complete variable domain, with remaining parts taken from reference TRBV11-2 and TRBJ1-1, reads EAGVAQSPRYKIIEKRQSVAFWCNPISGHATLYWYQQILGQGPKLLIQFQNNGVVDDSQLPKDRFSAERLKGVDSTLKIQPAKLEDSAVYLCASSLEGGGTEAFFGQGTRLTVV.

CDR3 coding DNA: TGCAGTGCGCACTGGGGGGAGACCCAGTACTTC. Translated, it gives CSAHWGETQYF. The V gene is TRBV20-1, the J gene TRBJ2-5, with D possibly called TRBD1 or TRBD2 (5 bases each). CDR3 length: 11 amino acids. The V end lost 6 bases, the J end lost 5 bases, and 10 bases lay between the germline ends. Germline lookup yields CDR1 DFQATT and CDR2 SNEGSKA (reference sequence).